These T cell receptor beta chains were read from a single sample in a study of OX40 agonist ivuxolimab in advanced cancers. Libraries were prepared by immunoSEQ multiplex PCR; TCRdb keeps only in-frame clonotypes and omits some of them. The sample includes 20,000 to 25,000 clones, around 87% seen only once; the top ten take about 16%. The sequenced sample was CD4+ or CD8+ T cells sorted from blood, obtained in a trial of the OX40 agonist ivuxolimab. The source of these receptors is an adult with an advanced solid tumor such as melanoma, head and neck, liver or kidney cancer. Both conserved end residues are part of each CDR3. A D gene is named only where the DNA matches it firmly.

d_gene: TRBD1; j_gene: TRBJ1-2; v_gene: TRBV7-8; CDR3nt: TGTGCCAGCAGCTTAGCTAGGACAGGGGGCGCTAACTATGGCTACACCTTC; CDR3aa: CASSLARTGGANYGYTF
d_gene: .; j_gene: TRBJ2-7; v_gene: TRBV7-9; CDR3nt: TGTGCCAGCAGCTCGGGAACGAACTCCTACGAGCAGTACTTC; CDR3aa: CASSSGTNSYEQYF
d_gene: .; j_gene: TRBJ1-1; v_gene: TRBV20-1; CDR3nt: TGCAGTGCTAGTACGTCCACTGAAGCTTTCTTT; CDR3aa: CSASTSTEAFF
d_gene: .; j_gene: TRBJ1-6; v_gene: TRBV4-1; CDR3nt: TGCGCCAGCAGCCAGAGGGCAGGGTATAATTCACCCCTCCACTTT; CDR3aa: CASSQRAGYNSPLHF
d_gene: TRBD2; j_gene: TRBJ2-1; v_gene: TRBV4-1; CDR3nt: TGCGCCAGCAGCCAAGGTGGGGCTAGCGGGGCGTCGGATTACAATGAGCAGTTCTTC; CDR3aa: CASSQGGASGASDYNEQFF
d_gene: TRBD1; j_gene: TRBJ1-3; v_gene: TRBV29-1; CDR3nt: TGCAGCGTGAGGGACAGCTATGACTCTGGAAACACCATATATTTT; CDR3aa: CSVRDSYDSGNTIYF
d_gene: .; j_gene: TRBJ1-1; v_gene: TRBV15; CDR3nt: TGTGCCACCAGCAGCCAACAAAGTGAAGCTTTCTTT; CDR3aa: CATSSQQSEAFF
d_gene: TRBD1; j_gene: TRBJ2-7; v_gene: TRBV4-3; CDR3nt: TGCGCCAGCAGCCAAGGGGCACAGGGGCTGTTCCCTTACGAGCAGTACTTC; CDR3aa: CASSQGAQGLFPYEQYF
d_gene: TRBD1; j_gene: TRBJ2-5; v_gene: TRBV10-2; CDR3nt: TGCGCCACTCGGGACAGAGCCCAAGAGACCCAGTACTTC; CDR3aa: CATRDRAQETQYF
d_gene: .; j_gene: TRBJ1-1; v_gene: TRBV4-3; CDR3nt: TGCGCCAGCAGCCGGATTTGGGGACAGAACACTGAAGCTTTCTTT; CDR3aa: CASSRIWGQNTEAFF
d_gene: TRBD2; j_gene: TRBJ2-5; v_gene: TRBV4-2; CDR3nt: TGTGCCAGCAGCCAAGATACTAGCGGGGGGGCAGAGACCCAGTACTTC; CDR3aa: CASSQDTSGGAETQYF
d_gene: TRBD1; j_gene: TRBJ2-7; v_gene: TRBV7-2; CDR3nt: TGTGCCAGCAGTCATCCGGGACAGATGATTTTTGAGCAGTACTTC; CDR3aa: CASSHPGQMIFEQYF
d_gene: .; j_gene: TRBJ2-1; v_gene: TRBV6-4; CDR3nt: TGTGCCAGCAGTGATCAGGGGGGGGGAGATGATGAGCAGTTCTTC; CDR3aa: CASSDQGGGDDEQFF
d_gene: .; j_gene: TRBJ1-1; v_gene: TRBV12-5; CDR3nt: TGTGCTAGTGGTTTGGTACGGGGACGGCCGGACCCACCACGCACTGAAGCTTTCTTT; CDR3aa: CASGLVRGRPDPPRTEAFF